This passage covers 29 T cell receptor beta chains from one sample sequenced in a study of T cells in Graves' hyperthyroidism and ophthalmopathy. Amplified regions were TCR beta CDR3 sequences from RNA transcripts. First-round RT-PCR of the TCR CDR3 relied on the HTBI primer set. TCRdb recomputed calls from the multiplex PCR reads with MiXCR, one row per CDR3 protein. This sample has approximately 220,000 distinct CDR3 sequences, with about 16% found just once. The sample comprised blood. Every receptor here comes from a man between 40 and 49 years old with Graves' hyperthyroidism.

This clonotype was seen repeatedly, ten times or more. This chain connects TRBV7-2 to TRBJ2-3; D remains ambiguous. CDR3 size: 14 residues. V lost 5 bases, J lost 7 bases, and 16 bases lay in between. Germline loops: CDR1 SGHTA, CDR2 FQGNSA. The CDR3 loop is CASSLRTVSNTQYF. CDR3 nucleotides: TGTGCCAGCAGCCTGAGGACGGTATCGAATACGCAGTATTTT.

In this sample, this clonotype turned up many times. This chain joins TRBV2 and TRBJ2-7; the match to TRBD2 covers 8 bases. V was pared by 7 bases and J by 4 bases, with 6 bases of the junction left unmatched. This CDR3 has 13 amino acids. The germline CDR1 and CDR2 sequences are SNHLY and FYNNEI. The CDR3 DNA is TGTGCCAGCACGGGGGGGACGGATTACGAGCAGTACTTC. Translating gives CASTGGTDYEQYF. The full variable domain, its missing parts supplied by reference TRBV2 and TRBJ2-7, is EPEVTQTPSHQVTQMGQEVILRCVPISNHLYFYWYRQILGQKVEFLVSFYNNEISEKSEIFDDQFSVERPDGSNFTLKIRSTKLEDSAMYFCASTGGTDYEQYFGPGTRLTVT.

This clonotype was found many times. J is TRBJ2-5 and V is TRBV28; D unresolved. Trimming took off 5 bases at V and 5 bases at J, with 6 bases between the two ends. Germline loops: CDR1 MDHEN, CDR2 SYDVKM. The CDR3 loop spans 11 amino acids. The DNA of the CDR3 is TGTGCCAGCAGTCGCAGGGAGACCCAGTACTTC. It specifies CASSRRETQYF.

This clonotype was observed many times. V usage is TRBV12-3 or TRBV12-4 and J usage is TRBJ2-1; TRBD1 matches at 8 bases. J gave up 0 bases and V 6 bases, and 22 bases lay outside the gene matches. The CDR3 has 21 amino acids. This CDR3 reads CASSPGSYFRDRPSSYNEQFF. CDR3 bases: TGTGCCAGCAGCCCAGGTTCCTATTTCCGGGACAGGCCAAGCTCCTACAATGAGCAGTTCTTC.

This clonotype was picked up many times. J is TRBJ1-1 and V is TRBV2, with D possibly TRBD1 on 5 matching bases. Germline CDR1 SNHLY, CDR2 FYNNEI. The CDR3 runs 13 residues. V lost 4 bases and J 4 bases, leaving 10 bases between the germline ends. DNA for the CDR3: TGTGCCAGCAGTGTTAGGGGTGGCACTGAAGCTTTCTTT. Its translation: CASSVRGGTEAFF. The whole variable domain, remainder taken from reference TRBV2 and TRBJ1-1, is EPEVTQTPSHQVTQMGQEVILRCVPISNHLYFYWYRQILGQKVEFLVSFYNNEISEKSEIFDDQFSVERPDGSNFTLKIRSTKLEDSAMYFCASSVRGGTEAFFGQGTRLTVV.

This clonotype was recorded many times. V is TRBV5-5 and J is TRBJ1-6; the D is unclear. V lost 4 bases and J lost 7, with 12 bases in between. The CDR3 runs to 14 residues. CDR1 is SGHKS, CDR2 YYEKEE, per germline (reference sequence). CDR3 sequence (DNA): TGTGCCAGCAGCGTGCTTACGGCAAATTCACCCCTCCACTTT. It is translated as CASSVLTANSPLHF.

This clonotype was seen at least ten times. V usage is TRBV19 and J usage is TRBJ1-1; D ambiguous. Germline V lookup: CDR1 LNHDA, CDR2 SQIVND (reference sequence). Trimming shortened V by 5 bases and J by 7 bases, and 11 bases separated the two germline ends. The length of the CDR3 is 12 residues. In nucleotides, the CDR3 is TGTGCCAGTAGTGCGAGGGTGGATGAAGCTTTCTTT. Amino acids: CASSARVDEAFF. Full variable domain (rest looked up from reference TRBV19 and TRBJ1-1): DGGITQSPKYLFRKEGQNVTLSCEQNLNHDAMYWYRQDPGQGLRLIYYSQIVNDFQKGDIAEGYSVSREKKESFPLTVTSAQKNPTAFYLCASSARVDEAFFGQGTRLTVV.

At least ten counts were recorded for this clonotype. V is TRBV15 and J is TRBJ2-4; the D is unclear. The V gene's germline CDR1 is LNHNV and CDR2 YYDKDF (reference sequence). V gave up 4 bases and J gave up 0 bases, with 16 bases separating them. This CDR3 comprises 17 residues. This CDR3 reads CATSNVVGRLAKNIQYF. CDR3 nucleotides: TGTGCCACCAGCAACGTCGTGGGCCGCCTAGCCAAAAACATTCAGTACTTC.

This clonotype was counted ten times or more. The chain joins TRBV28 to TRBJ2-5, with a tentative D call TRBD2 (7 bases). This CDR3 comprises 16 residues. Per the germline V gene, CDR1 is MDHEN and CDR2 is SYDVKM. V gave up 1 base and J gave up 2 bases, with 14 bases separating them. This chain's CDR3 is CASSLLGGGQQETQYF. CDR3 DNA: TGTGCCAGCAGTTTATTGGGGGGGGGGCAGCAAGAGACCCAGTACTTC.

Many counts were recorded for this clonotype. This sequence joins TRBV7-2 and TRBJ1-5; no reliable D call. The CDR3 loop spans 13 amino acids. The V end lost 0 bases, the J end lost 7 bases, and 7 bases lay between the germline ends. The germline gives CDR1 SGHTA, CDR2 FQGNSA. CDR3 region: CASSLAAGQPQHF. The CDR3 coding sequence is TGTGCCAGCAGCTTAGCGGCGGGACAGCCCCAGCATTTT. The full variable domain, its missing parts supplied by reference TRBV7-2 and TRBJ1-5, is GAGVSQSPSNKVTEKGKDVELRCDPISGHTALYWYRQSLGQGLEFLIYFQGNSAPDKSGLPSDRFSAERTGGSVSTLTIQRTQQEDSAVYLCASSLAAGQPQHFGDGTRLSIL.

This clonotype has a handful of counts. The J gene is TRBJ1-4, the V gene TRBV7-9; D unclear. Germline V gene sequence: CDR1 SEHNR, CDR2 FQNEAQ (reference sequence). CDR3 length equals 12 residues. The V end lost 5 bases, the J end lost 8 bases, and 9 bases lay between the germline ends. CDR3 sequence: CASSRSREKLFF. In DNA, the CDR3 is TGTGCCAGCAGCCGCAGCCGAGAAAAACTGTTTTTT.

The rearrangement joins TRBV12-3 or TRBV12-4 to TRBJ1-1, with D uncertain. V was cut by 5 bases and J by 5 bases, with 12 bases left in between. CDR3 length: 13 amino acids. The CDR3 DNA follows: TGTGCCAGCAGTCTCGTGAGAGGTACTGAAGCTTTCTTT. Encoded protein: CASSLVRGTEAFF.

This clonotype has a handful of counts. The CDR3 DNA follows: TGCAGCGTCACCGGACAAGCCTACGAGCAGTACTTC. As protein: CSVTGQAYEQYF. This chain links TRBV29-1 with TRBJ2-7; possible D gene TRBD1, 5 bases. Per the germline V gene, CDR1 is SQVTM and CDR2 is ANQGSEA. This CDR3 is built from 12 residues. Trimming removed 6 bases from V and 2 bases from J, with 11 bases in between.

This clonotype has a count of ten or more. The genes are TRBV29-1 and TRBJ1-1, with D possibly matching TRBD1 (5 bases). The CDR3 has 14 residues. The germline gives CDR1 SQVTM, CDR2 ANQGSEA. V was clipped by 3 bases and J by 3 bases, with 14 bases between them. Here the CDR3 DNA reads TGCAGCGTTGATGCGGGGGGGGAGGACACTGAAGCTTTCTTT. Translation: CSVDAGGEDTEAFF.

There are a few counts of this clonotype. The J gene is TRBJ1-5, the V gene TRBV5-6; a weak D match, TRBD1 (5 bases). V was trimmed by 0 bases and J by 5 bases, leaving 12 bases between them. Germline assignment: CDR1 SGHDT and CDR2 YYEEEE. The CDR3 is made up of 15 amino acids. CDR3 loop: CASSLGWGEYQPQHF. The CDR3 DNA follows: TGTGCCAGCAGCTTGGGGTGGGGCGAATATCAGCCCCAGCATTTT.

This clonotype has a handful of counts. The CDR3 region is CASSLGDRLNEQYF. DNA for the CDR3: TGCGCCAGCAGCTTAGGGGACAGGCTCAACGAGCAGTACTTC. V is TRBV5-1 and J is TRBJ2-7; 8 nucleotides line up with TRBD1. Germline V gene lookup returns CDR1 SGHRS and CDR2 YFSETQ. The CDR3 runs to 14 residues. J lost 5 bases, V lost 2 bases, and 6 bases had no gene match.

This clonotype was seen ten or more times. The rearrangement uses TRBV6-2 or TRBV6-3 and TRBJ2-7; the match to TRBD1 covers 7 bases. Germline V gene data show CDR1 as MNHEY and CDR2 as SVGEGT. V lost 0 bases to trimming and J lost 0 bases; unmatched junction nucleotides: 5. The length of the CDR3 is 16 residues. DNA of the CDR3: TGTGCCAGCAGTTACTCAGTTGGGACAGTCTCCTACGAGCAGTACTTC. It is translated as CASSYSVGTVSYEQYF.

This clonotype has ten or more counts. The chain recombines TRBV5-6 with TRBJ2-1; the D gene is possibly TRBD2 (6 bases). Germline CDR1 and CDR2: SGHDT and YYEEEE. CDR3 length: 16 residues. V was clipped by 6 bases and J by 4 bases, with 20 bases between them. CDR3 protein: CASTRPSDLWYNEQFF. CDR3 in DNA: TGTGCCAGCACCAGACCTAGCGATCTTTGGTACAATGAGCAGTTCTTC.

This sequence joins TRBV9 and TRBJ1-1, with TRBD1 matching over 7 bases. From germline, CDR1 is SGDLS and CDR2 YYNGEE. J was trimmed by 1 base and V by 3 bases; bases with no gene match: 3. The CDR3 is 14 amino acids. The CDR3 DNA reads TGTGCCAGCAGCGGCGGGACAGCGAACACTGAAGCTTTCTTT. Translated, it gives CASSGGTANTEAFF.

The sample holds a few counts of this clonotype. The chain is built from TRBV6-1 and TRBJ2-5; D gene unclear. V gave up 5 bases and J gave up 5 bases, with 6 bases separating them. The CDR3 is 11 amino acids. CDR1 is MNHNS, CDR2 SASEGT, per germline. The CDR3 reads CASSKGETQYF. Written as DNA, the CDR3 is TGTGCCAGCAGTAAAGGGGAGACCCAGTACTTC.

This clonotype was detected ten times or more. CDR3 DNA sequence: TGTGCCAGCAGCCCCGCGCGGGGGTCGACAGATACGCAGTATTTT. The encoded protein is CASSPARGSTDTQYF. The J gene is TRBJ2-3, the V gene TRBV7-9, with 7 bases fitting TRBD2. Germline V gives CDR1 SEHNR, CDR2 FQNEAQ (reference sequence). The trim removed 5 bases at V and 3 bases at J, leaving 8 bases unmatched. CDR3 length equals 15 residues.

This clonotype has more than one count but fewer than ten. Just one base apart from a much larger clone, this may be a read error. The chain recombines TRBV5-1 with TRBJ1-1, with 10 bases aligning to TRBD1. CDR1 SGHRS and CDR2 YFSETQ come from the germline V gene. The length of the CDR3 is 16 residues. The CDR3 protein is CASSSGTGALNTEALF. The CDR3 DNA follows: TGCGCCAGCAGCTCCGGGACAGGGGCTCTGAACACTGAAGCTCTCTTT.

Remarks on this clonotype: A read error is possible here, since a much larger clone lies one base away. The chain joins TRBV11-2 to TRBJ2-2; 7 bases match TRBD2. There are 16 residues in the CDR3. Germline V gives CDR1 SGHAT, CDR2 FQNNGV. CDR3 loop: CASSSTGGPNTGKLFF. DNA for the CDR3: TGTGCCAGCAGCTCTACGGGGGGACCGAACACCGGGAAGCTGTTTTTT.

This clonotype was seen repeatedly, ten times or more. The CDR3, as DNA: TGTGCCAGCAGCTTAGTTATTGCCCCCAAAAACATTCAGTACTTC. It encodes CASSLVIAPKNIQYF. The V call is TRBV11-2, the J call TRBJ2-4; D ambiguous. Trimming left V 1 base short and J 2 bases short, with 9 bases between. The germline gives CDR1 SGHAT, CDR2 FQNNGV. The CDR3 is 15 amino acids. Based on the CDR3 plus reference TRBV11-2 and TRBJ2-4, the full variable domain is EAGVAQSPRYKIIEKRQSVAFWCNPISGHATLYWYQQILGQGPKLLIQFQNNGVVDDSQLPKDRFSAERLKGVDSTLKIQPAKLEDSAVYLCASSLVIAPKNIQYFGAGTRLSVL.

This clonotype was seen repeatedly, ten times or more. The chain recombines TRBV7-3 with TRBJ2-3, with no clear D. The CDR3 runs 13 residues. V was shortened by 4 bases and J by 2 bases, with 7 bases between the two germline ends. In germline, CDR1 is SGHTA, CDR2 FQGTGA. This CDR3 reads CASSSTYTDTQYF. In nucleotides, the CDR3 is TGTGCCAGCAGCTCCACCTACACAGATACGCAGTATTTT.

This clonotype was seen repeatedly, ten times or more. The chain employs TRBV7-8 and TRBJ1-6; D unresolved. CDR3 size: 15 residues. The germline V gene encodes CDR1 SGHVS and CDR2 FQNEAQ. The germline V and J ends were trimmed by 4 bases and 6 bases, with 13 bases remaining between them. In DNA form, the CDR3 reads TGTGCCAGCAGCTCGGGCTGGGGTCCTAATTCACCCCTCCACTTT. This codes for CASSSGWGPNSPLHF.

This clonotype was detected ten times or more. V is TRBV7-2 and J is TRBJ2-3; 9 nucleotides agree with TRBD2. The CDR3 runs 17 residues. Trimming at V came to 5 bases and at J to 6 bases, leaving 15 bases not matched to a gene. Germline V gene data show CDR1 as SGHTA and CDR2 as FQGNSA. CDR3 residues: CASSPEGGGGAYDTQYF. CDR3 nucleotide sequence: TGTGCCAGCAGCCCTGAGGGAGGCGGGGGGGCGTACGATACGCAGTATTTT.

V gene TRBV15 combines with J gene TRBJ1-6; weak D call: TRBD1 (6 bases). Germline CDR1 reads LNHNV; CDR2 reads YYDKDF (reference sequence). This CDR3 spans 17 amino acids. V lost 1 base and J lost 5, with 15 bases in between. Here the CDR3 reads CATSRGAGAANNSPLHF. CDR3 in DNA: TGTGCCACCAGCAGAGGGGCAGGGGCCGCGAATAATTCACCCCTCCACTTT. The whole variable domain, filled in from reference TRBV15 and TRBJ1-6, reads DAMVIQNPRYQVTQFGKPVTLSCSQTLNHNVMYWYQQKSSQAPKLLFHYYDKDFNNEADTPDNFQSRRPNTSFCFLDIRSPGLGDTAMYLCATSRGAGAANNSPLHFGNGTRLTVT.

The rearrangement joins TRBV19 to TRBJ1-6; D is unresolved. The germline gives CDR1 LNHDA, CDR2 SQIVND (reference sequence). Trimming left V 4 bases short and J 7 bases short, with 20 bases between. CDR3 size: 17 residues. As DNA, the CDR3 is TGTGCCAGTAGTAAACGACCCGCCGAGGAGCCCAATTCACCCCTCCACTTT. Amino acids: CASSKRPAEEPNSPLHF.